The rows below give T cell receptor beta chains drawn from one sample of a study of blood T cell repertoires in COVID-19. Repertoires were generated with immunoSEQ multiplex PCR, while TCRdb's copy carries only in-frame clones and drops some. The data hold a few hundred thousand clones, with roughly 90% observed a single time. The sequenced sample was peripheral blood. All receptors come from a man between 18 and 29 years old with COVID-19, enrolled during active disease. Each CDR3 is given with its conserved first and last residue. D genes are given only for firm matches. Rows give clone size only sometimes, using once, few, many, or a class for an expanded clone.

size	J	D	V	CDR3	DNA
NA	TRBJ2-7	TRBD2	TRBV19	CASSSAGGGYEQYF	TGTGCCAGTAGTTCAGCGGGAGGGGGGTACGAGCAGTACTTC
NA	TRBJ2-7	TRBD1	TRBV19	CASSNRTGAMGEQYF	TGTGCCAGTAGTAACCGGACAGGGGCTATGGGTGAGCAGTACTTC
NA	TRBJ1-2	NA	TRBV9	CASSAGQRYGYTF	TGTGCCAGCAGCGCCGGACAGCGGTATGGCTACACCTTC
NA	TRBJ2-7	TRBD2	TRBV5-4	CASSPSGRLGEQYF	TGTGCCAGCAGCCCGAGCGGGAGGCTAGGGGAGCAGTACTTC
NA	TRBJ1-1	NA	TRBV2	CASSVLRGLAFF	TGTGCCAGCAGTGTCCTTAGGGGGTTGGCTTTCTTT
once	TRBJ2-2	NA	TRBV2	CASRTHHTGELFF	TGTGCCAGCAGAACACACCACACCGGGGAGCTGTTTTTT
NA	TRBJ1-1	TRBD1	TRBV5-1	CASSLPTGGTEAFF	TGCGCCAGCAGCCTACCGACAGGGGGCACTGAAGCTTTCTTT
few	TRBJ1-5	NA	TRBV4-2	CASSQEGRADQPQHF	TGTGCCAGCAGCCAAGAGGGGAGGGCCGATCAGCCCCAGCATTTT
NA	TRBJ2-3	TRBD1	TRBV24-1	CATSDPGQGSDTQYF	TGTGCCACCAGTGACCCAGGACAGGGTTCAGATACGCAGTATTTT
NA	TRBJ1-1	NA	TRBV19	CASSISSGSGSTEAFF	TGTGCCAGTAGTATATCTTCTGGGAGTGGGTCCACTGAAGCTTTCTTT
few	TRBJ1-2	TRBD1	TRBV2	CASSVGQATYGYTF	TGTGCCAGCAGTGTTGGACAGGCGACCTATGGCTACACCTTC
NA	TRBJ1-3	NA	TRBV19	CASSGGTASGNTIYF	TGTGCCAGTAGCGGGGGGACGGCCTCTGGAAACACCATATATTTT
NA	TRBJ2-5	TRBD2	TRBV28	CASSPLAGERETQYF	TGTGCCAGCAGTCCGCTAGCGGGAGAGAGGGAGACCCAGTACTTC
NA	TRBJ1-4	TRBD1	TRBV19	CASSMDQGVGKLFF	TGTGCCAGTAGTATGGACCAGGGGGTTGGAAAACTGTTTTTT
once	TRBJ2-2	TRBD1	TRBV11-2	CASRQGTGVTGELFF	TGTGCCAGCAGGCAGGGGACAGGGGTGACCGGGGAGCTGTTTTTT
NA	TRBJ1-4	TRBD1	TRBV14	CASSDSGQGLGKLFF	TGTGCCAGCAGCGATTCGGGACAGGGTCTAGGGAAACTGTTTTTT
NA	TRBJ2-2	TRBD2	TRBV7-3	CASSLSGGELFF	TGTGCCAGCAGCTTGAGCGGGGGTGAGCTGTTTTTT
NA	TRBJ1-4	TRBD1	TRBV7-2	CASSNPQGASEKLFF	TGTGCCAGCAGCAATCCACAGGGGGCGAGTGAAAAACTGTTTTTT
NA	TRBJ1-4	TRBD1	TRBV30	CAWSVPSSGTGSEKLFF	TGTGCCTGGAGTGTCCCTAGTTCCGGGACAGGGAGTGAAAAACTGTTTTTT
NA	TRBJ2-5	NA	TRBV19	CASSRGNRNNQETQYF	TGTGCCAGTAGTAGGGGCAACCGAAATAACCAAGAGACCCAGTACTTC
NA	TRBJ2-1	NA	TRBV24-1	CATSVREEQFF	TGTGCCACCAGTGTACGGGAAGAGCAGTTCTTC
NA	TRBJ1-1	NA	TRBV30	CAWSVLIQGRTAFF	TGTGCCTGGAGTGTACTAATACAGGGAAGAACAGCTTTCTTT
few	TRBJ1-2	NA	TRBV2	CASTKDSGGYTF	TGTGCCAGCACAAAGGACAGTGGTGGCTACACCTTC
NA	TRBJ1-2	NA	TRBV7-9	CASSLDTLWAYGYTF	TGTGCCAGCAGCCTGGACACCCTTTGGGCCTATGGCTACACCTTC
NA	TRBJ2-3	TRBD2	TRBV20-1	CSANEGLIAGLKTTDTQYF	TGCAGTGCTAATGAGGGATTGATAGCGGGACTTAAAACCACAGATACGCAGTATTTT
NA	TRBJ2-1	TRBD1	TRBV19	CASSIKRQGGNEQFF	TGTGCCAGTAGTATAAAGAGACAGGGGGGCAATGAGCAGTTCTTC
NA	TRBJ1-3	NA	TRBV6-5	CASTPDSLGNTIYF	TGTGCCAGCACCCCGGACAGCCTCGGAAACACCATATATTTT
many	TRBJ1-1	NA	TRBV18	CASSPGSKNTEAFF	TGTGCCAGCTCACCCGGGTCCAAGAACACTGAAGCTTTCTTT
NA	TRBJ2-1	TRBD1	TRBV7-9	CASSLGQGALSSYNEQFF	TGTGCCAGCAGCTTGGGACAGGGGGCTTTGAGCTCCTACAATGAGCAGTTCTTC
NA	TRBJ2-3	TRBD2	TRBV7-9	CASSLRGSGTDTQYF	TGTGCCAGCAGCTTGCGGGGGAGTGGGACAGATACGCAGTATTTT
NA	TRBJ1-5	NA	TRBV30	CAWRTTGNQPQHF	TGTGCCTGGAGAACCACAGGGAATCAGCCCCAGCATTTT
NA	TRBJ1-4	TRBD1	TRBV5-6	CASSTYRQGAGEKLFF	TGTGCCAGCAGCACGTACCGACAGGGGGCAGGCGAAAAACTGTTTTTT
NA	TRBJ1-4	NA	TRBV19	CASTLSGREKLFF	TGTGCCAGTACATTGTCAGGGCGTGAAAAACTGTTTTTT
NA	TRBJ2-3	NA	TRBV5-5	CASTFSGVGTDTQYF	TGTGCCAGCACCTTCTCGGGGGTGGGCACAGATACGCAGTATTTT
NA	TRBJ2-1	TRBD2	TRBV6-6	CASSTRASGRREQFF	TGTGCCAGCAGTACCCGGGCTAGCGGGAGAAGAGAGCAGTTCTTC
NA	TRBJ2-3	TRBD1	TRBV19	CASKIRDRGTDTQYF	TGTGCCAGTAAGATCCGGGACAGGGGTACAGATACGCAGTATTTT
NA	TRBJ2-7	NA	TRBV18	CASSPRDLDSGEQYF	TGTGCCAGCTCACCACGTGATCTCGATTCAGGAGAGCAGTACTTC
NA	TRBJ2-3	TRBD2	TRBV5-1	CASSLTGTRADTQYF	TGCGCCAGCAGCTTAACCGGGACTAGGGCAGATACGCAGTATTTT
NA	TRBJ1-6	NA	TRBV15	CATSRDLPPNSPLHF	TGTGCCACCAGCAGAGATCTTCCCCCTAATTCACCCCTCCACTTT
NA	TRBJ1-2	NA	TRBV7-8	CASSLELRNYGYTF	TGTGCCAGCAGCTTAGAGCTCCGGAACTATGGCTACACCTTC
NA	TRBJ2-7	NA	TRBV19	CASSPLRESYEQYF	TGTGCCAGTTCCCCCCTCCGGGAGAGCTACGAGCAGTACTTC
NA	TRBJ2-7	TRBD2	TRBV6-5	CASALAHFAYEQYF	TGTGCCAGCGCACTAGCGCATTTTGCCTACGAGCAGTACTTC
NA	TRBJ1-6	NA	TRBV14	CASSQAWGGPNSPLHF	TGTGCCAGCAGCCAAGCTTGGGGCGGACCGAATTCACCCCTCCACTTT
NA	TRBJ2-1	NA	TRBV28	CASSPFRSGPNEQFF	TGTGCCAGCAGCCCTTTTCGTAGCGGTCCAAATGAGCAGTTCTTC
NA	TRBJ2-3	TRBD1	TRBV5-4	CASRLDRGVTDTQYF	TGTGCCAGCAGGCTGGACAGGGGGGTCACAGATACGCAGTATTTT
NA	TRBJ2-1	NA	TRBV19	CASRKDSSNEQFF	TGTGCCAGTAGAAAGGACTCTTCCAATGAGCAGTTCTTC
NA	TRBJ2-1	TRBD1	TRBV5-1	CASSLNRGGVNEQFF	TGCGCCAGCAGCCTTAACAGGGGTGGGGTCAATGAGCAGTTCTTC
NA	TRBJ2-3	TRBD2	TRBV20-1	CSASSLAGFTDTQYF	TGCAGTGCTAGTAGTCTAGCGGGTTTCACAGATACGCAGTATTTT
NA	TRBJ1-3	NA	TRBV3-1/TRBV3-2	CASSQAGAVSGNTIYF	TGTGCCAGCAGCCAAGCCGGAGCAGTCTCTGGAAACACCATATATTTT
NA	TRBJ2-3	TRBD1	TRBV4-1	CASSHTMAGTASTDTQYF	TGCGCCAGCAGCCATACGATGGCCGGGACAGCCTCGACAGATACGCAGTATTTT
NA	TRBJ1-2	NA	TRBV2	CASLDRRNGYTF	TGTGCCAGCCTGGACAGACGCAATGGCTACACCTTC
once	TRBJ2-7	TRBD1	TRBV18	CASFPGQGTGEQYF	TGTGCCAGCTTCCCGGGACAGGGGACTGGCGAGCAGTACTTC
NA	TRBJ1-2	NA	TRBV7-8	CASSQEEGYDGNYGYTF	TGTGCCAGCAGCCAGGAGGAAGGTTATGATGGTAACTATGGCTACACCTTC